The TCR beta chain under discussion was sequenced for a study of CD8+ T cells in alopecia areata. General study results and limits: Although TCR sharing was seen in mice, sharing across patients was less clear, possibly for HLA-related reasons.

V was pared by 2 bases and J by 1 base, with 10 bases of the junction left unmatched. CDR1 is GTSNPN and CDR2 is SVGIG in the germline V gene (reference sequence). This CDR3 is 17 amino acids long. Concerning this clone: The antigen is not known.

RNA extraction and reverse transcription yielded cDNA as sequencing template. Some clones are missing from TCRdb's copy, which holds only in-frame ones; the method was immunoSEQ multiplex PCR. This sample has 34,000 or so clones, with 45% to 60% found just once. This TCR came from a human donor with alopecia areata. V is TRBV30 and J is TRBJ2-2; 7 nucleotides align to TRBD2. Source material: NKG2D-high CD8+ T cells sorted from blood. The CDR3 is CAWSPGREQGNTGELFF. The DNA for the CDR3 is TGTGCCTGGAGTCCTGGGCGGGAGCAGGGGAACACCGGGGAGCTGTTTTTT.